This is a list of T cell receptor beta chains from one sample in a study of blood T cells in healthy people across ages. In TCRdb, the 5' RACE reads were re-called with MiXCR into one record per CDR3 protein. The table shows about 1 million distinct CDR3 sequences, with 35% to 50% occurring only once. The material sequenced was blood. These receptors were collected from a woman aged 60-70 years in good health. The CDR3 runs from the conserved cysteine through the conserved F or W. The order of the fields is clone size, J gene, D gene, V gene, CDR3 DNA, CDR3 protein. The D gene is left open where the match is weak. Clone size appears in some rows only: once, few, many, or a class for an expanded clone.

abundance: .
j_gene: TRBJ1-2
d_gene: TRBD1
v_gene: TRBV24-1
CDR3nt: TGTGCCACCAGTTCGCCGGACAGGAACTATGGCTACACCTTC
CDR3aa: CATSSPDRNYGYTF

abundance: .
j_gene: TRBJ2-7
d_gene: TRBD2
v_gene: TRBV5-6
CDR3nt: TGTGCCAGCAGCGGTTTTGGGGCGTCAGTGGCGGGAGGGCCGATGGACTACGAGCAGTACTTC
CDR3aa: CASSGFGASVAGGPMDYEQYF

abundance: few
j_gene: TRBJ2-1
d_gene: TRBD2
v_gene: TRBV20-1
CDR3nt: TGCAGTGCTGTCTACTCTACTAGCGGGAGGGCGAGCTCCTACAATGAGCAGTTCTTC
CDR3aa: CSAVYSTSGRASSYNEQFF

abundance: .
j_gene: TRBJ2-4
d_gene: TRBD1
v_gene: TRBV3-1
CDR3nt: TGTGCCAGCAGCCAGGACCAGACAGGGCTTCAGTACTTC
CDR3aa: CASSQDQTGLQYF

abundance: .
j_gene: TRBJ2-3
d_gene: .
v_gene: TRBV10-3
CDR3nt: TGTGCCATCAGTGACGGCACCCGATTTGGTGCAGATACGCAGTATTTT
CDR3aa: CAISDGTRFGADTQYF

abundance: few
j_gene: TRBJ1-5
d_gene: .
v_gene: TRBV20-1
CDR3nt: TGCAGTGCTCTCCCGGACGGTTACAATCAGCCCCAGCATTTT
CDR3aa: CSALPDGYNQPQHF

abundance: .
j_gene: TRBJ2-7
d_gene: TRBD2
v_gene: TRBV7-2
CDR3nt: TGTGCCAGCAGCTGGACCGGGACTAGCGGGACCTACGAGCAGTACTTC
CDR3aa: CASSWTGTSGTYEQYF

abundance: many
j_gene: TRBJ2-3
d_gene: TRBD2
v_gene: TRBV20-1
CDR3nt: TGCAGTGCTATCAGGACTAGCGGGATCTCTGATACGCAGTATTTT
CDR3aa: CSAIRTSGISDTQYF

abundance: .
j_gene: TRBJ1-1
d_gene: TRBD1
v_gene: TRBV4-2
CDR3nt: TGTGCCAGCAGCCAAGACCATGGACAGGGGGCCCCCGAAGCTTTCTTT
CDR3aa: CASSQDHGQGAPEAFF

abundance: .
j_gene: TRBJ2-7
d_gene: .
v_gene: TRBV6-5
CDR3nt: TGTGCCAGCAGCCCACCACCCACCCGGAATAGCGAGCAGTACTTC
CDR3aa: CASSPPPTRNSEQYF

abundance: .
j_gene: TRBJ1-6
d_gene: .
v_gene: TRBV20-1
CDR3nt: TGCAGTGCTAGGTCTCCTTTGGGGAATTTACCCCTCCACTTT
CDR3aa: CSARSPLGNLPLHF

abundance: few
j_gene: TRBJ2-2
d_gene: TRBD1
v_gene: TRBV5-1
CDR3nt: TGCGCCAGCAGCTTGAGCCCACCCCGGACAGGGGGACCTACCGGGGAGCTGTTTTTT
CDR3aa: CASSLSPPRTGGPTGELFF

abundance: .
j_gene: TRBJ2-5
d_gene: .
v_gene: TRBV19
CDR3nt: TGTGCCAGTAGTATGTTGTTCGGGGAGACCCAGTACTTC
CDR3aa: CASSMLFGETQYF

abundance: .
j_gene: TRBJ2-1
d_gene: TRBD2
v_gene: TRBV6-6
CDR3nt: TGTGCCAGCATGACTAGCGGGAGGGGAAGCTCCTACAATGAGCAGTTCTTC
CDR3aa: CASMTSGRGSSYNEQFF

abundance: many
j_gene: TRBJ1-4
d_gene: .
v_gene: TRBV29-1
CDR3nt: TGCAGCGTTGAAGAAGGAAGGTGGGGGCGAGGAAATGAAAAACTGTTTTTT
CDR3aa: CSVEEGRWGRGNEKLFF

abundance: few
j_gene: TRBJ2-5
d_gene: TRBD2
v_gene: TRBV20-1
CDR3nt: TGCAGTGCTAGAGCCGGGACTAGACAAGAGACCCAGTACTTC
CDR3aa: CSARAGTRQETQYF

abundance: .
j_gene: TRBJ2-3
d_gene: TRBD2
v_gene: TRBV20-1
CDR3nt: TGCAGTGCTTACACTCTTAGCGGGACCAGCACAGATACGCAGTATTTT
CDR3aa: CSAYTLSGTSTDTQYF

abundance: .
j_gene: TRBJ2-3
d_gene: .
v_gene: TRBV7-9
CDR3nt: TGTGCCAGCCGTAGAATGCAAGGATTCCCAGATACGCAGTATTTT
CDR3aa: CASRRMQGFPDTQYF

abundance: .
j_gene: TRBJ1-2
d_gene: .
v_gene: TRBV7-3
CDR3nt: TGTGCCAGCAGCTTAACGCCAGGCGATCACTATGGCTACACCTTC
CDR3aa: CASSLTPGDHYGYTF

abundance: few
j_gene: TRBJ1-1
d_gene: .
v_gene: TRBV27
CDR3nt: TGTGCCAGCAGTTTGGGACCCGGCGGGTACACTGAAGCTTTCTTT
CDR3aa: CASSLGPGGYTEAFF

abundance: .
j_gene: TRBJ2-1
d_gene: .
v_gene: TRBV5-1
CDR3nt: TGCGCCAGCAGCCCACTACCCCCTTACAATGAGCAGTTCTTC
CDR3aa: CASSPLPPYNEQFF

abundance: .
j_gene: TRBJ2-7
d_gene: .
v_gene: TRBV7-9
CDR3nt: TGTGCCAGCAGCATGGACCACTACGAGCAGTACTTC
CDR3aa: CASSMDHYEQYF

abundance: .
j_gene: TRBJ2-1
d_gene: .
v_gene: TRBV18
CDR3nt: TGTGCCAGCTCACCGGAACTAGCTATCGATGAGCAGTTCTTC
CDR3aa: CASSPELAIDEQFF

abundance: few
j_gene: TRBJ1-5
d_gene: .
v_gene: TRBV6-2/TRBV6-3
CDR3nt: TGTGCCAGCAGTTACCCTACCGTTGGAGGCAATCAGCCCCAGCATTTT
CDR3aa: CASSYPTVGGNQPQHF

abundance: .
j_gene: TRBJ2-1
d_gene: TRBD2
v_gene: TRBV3-1
CDR3nt: TGTGCCAGCAGCCAACGGACTAGCGGGAGTAGTGAGCAGTTCTTC
CDR3aa: CASSQRTSGSSEQFF

abundance: .
j_gene: TRBJ2-7
d_gene: .
v_gene: TRBV20-1
CDR3nt: TGCAGTGCTACCAGGGCGAGCTCCTACGAGCAGTACTTC
CDR3aa: CSATRASSYEQYF

abundance: .
j_gene: TRBJ2-1
d_gene: TRBD2
v_gene: TRBV7-2
CDR3nt: TGTGCCAGCAGCTTAGTCGCCGGGCCCGGGGTTAGACTAGCGGGTCTCTCCTACTACAATGAGCAGTTCTTC
CDR3aa: CASSLVAGPGVRLAGLSYYNEQFF

abundance: .
j_gene: TRBJ1-4
d_gene: TRBD1
v_gene: TRBV9
CDR3nt: TGTGCCAGCAGCGAGGCAGGGGGCGTAGAAAAACTGTTTTTT
CDR3aa: CASSEAGGVEKLFF

abundance: .
j_gene: TRBJ2-3
d_gene: TRBD1
v_gene: TRBV28
CDR3nt: TGTGCCAGCAGACTAGGGACAGGGCAGTATTTT
CDR3aa: CASRLGTGQYF

abundance: few
j_gene: TRBJ2-3
d_gene: .
v_gene: TRBV12-3/TRBV12-4
CDR3nt: TGTGCCAGCAGCGGGGGCACACATACGCAGTATTTT
CDR3aa: CASSGGTHTQYF

abundance: few
j_gene: TRBJ1-2
d_gene: .
v_gene: TRBV6-1
CDR3nt: TGTGCCAGCTTTCACGGGTTCTCTGGCTATGGCTACACCTTC
CDR3aa: CASFHGFSGYGYTF

abundance: .
j_gene: TRBJ2-2
d_gene: .
v_gene: TRBV10-3
CDR3nt: TGTGCCATAAAAGGGGATAGGGACACCGGGGAGCTGTTTTTT
CDR3aa: CAIKGDRDTGELFF

abundance: few
j_gene: TRBJ2-2
d_gene: TRBD1
v_gene: TRBV11-3
CDR3nt: TGTGCCAGCAAGGACAGGGTTTCCGGGGAGCTGTTTTTT
CDR3aa: CASKDRVSGELFF

abundance: .
j_gene: TRBJ2-3
d_gene: TRBD1
v_gene: TRBV5-1
CDR3nt: TGCGCCAGCAGCTTGTCCAGGGGGCGAAGCACAGATACGCAGTATTTT
CDR3aa: CASSLSRGRSTDTQYF

abundance: .
j_gene: TRBJ2-3
d_gene: .
v_gene: TRBV7-9
CDR3nt: TGTGCCAGCAGCTCGGCCGACAGGAAGGGGGGTACGCAGTATTTT
CDR3aa: CASSSADRKGGTQYF

abundance: many
j_gene: TRBJ2-7
d_gene: TRBD1
v_gene: TRBV12-3/TRBV12-4
CDR3nt: TGTGCCAGCAGTCCAGGGACAGGGGGTTCCTACGAGCAGTACTTC
CDR3aa: CASSPGTGGSYEQYF

abundance: few
j_gene: TRBJ2-1
d_gene: .
v_gene: TRBV29-1
CDR3nt: TGCAGCGTTGCGGACGTAAACAATTACAATGAGCAGTTCTTC
CDR3aa: CSVADVNNYNEQFF

abundance: few
j_gene: TRBJ1-2
d_gene: .
v_gene: TRBV5-1
CDR3nt: TGCGCCAGCAGCGCTTCCCAGGGGCTAGGCGGGAGCTACACCTTC
CDR3aa: CASSASQGLGGSYTF

abundance: many
j_gene: TRBJ2-1
d_gene: .
v_gene: TRBV20-1
CDR3nt: TGCAGTGCTAGAGCCCCTGGCCTGGGGAGCTCCTACAATGAGCAGTTCTTC
CDR3aa: CSARAPGLGSSYNEQFF

abundance: .
j_gene: TRBJ2-3
d_gene: .
v_gene: TRBV2
CDR3nt: TGTGCCAGCAGTGAATTAGGACTAAGTGTAGATACGCAGTATTTT
CDR3aa: CASSELGLSVDTQYF

abundance: .
j_gene: TRBJ2-5
d_gene: .
v_gene: TRBV7-6
CDR3nt: TGTGCCAGCAGCTTATCCGCGGGGCCCTTTCAAGAGACCCAGTACTTC
CDR3aa: CASSLSAGPFQETQYF

abundance: .
j_gene: TRBJ2-3
d_gene: TRBD2
v_gene: TRBV6-5
CDR3nt: TGTGCCAGCACCCCTACGGGAGGGATACGGACAGATACGCAGTATTTT
CDR3aa: CASTPTGGIRTDTQYF

abundance: .
j_gene: TRBJ2-3
d_gene: .
v_gene: TRBV9
CDR3nt: TGTGCCAGCAGCGTAGACCCGGGGTCAGATACGCAGTATTTT
CDR3aa: CASSVDPGSDTQYF

abundance: .
j_gene: TRBJ2-1
d_gene: TRBD2
v_gene: TRBV20-1
CDR3nt: TGCAGTGCCATGGGTGTAGCGGGAAGATACAATGAGCAGTTCTTC
CDR3aa: CSAMGVAGRYNEQFF

abundance: .
j_gene: TRBJ2-1
d_gene: .
v_gene: TRBV5-1
CDR3nt: TGCGCCAGCACTGCAGGGGGGGCTAATGAGCAGTTCTTC
CDR3aa: CASTAGGANEQFF

abundance: .
j_gene: TRBJ2-7
d_gene: .
v_gene: TRBV7-9
CDR3nt: TGTGCCAGCGTCGGGCACTACGAGCAGTACTTC
CDR3aa: CASVGHYEQYF

abundance: .
j_gene: TRBJ1-2
d_gene: .
v_gene: TRBV6-2/TRBV6-3
CDR3nt: TGTGCCACATGGAACGGCGGAAGCTATGGCTACACCTTC
CDR3aa: CATWNGGSYGYTF

abundance: .
j_gene: TRBJ1-2
d_gene: TRBD1
v_gene: TRBV5-1
CDR3nt: TGCGCCAGCAGCCCCGCTGGGACAGGGTCGTATGGCTACACCTTC
CDR3aa: CASSPAGTGSYGYTF

abundance: .
j_gene: TRBJ2-5
d_gene: .
v_gene: TRBV11-1
CDR3nt: TGTGCCAGCAGGGAGATGGGACGGTTCCAAGAGACCCAGTACTTC
CDR3aa: CASREMGRFQETQYF

abundance: .
j_gene: TRBJ2-7
d_gene: .
v_gene: TRBV12-3/TRBV12-4
CDR3nt: TGTGCCAGCAGTGCTACTGGACCAATGCCCGAGCAGTACTTC
CDR3aa: CASSATGPMPEQYF

abundance: many
j_gene: TRBJ2-7
d_gene: .
v_gene: TRBV6-5
CDR3nt: TGTGCCAGCAGTTACAATCCGCGGGCGACCCCCTACGAGCAGTACTTC
CDR3aa: CASSYNPRATPYEQYF

abundance: .
j_gene: TRBJ2-2
d_gene: TRBD2
v_gene: TRBV14
CDR3nt: TGTGCCAGCAAAAGACTAGCGGGAGGCAACACCGGGGAGCTGTTTTTT
CDR3aa: CASKRLAGGNTGELFF

abundance: .
j_gene: TRBJ2-1
d_gene: TRBD2
v_gene: TRBV25-1
CDR3nt: TGTGCCAGCAGTAGGCGGGAGTACAATGAGCAGTTCTTC
CDR3aa: CASSRREYNEQFF

abundance: few
j_gene: TRBJ2-7
d_gene: TRBD2
v_gene: TRBV27
CDR3nt: TGTGCCAGCAGGTCGGGGGGAGGTTATCACTACGAGCAGTACTTC
CDR3aa: CASRSGGGYHYEQYF

abundance: few
j_gene: TRBJ2-5
d_gene: .
v_gene: TRBV28
CDR3nt: TGTGCCAGCAGGGAGACAGGCCTCGTGTACTTC
CDR3aa: CASRETGLVYF